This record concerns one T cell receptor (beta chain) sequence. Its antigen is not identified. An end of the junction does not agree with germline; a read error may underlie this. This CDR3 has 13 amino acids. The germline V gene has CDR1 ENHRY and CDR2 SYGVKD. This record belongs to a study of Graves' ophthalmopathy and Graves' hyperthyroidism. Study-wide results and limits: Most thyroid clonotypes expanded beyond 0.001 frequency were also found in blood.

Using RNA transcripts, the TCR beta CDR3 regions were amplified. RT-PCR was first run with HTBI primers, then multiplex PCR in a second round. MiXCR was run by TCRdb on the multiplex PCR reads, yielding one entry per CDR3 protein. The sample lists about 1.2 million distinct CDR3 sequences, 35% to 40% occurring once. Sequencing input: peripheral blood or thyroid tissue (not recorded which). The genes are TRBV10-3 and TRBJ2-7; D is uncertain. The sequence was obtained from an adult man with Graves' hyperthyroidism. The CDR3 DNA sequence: TGTGCCAGCAGTCCCGGGTCCCTCAGAGAGCAGTACTTC. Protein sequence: CASSPGSLREQYF.